This entry describes one T cell receptor beta chain. Antigen specificity is unknown. The sample comes from a study of T cells in Graves' hyperthyroidism and ophthalmopathy. Whole-study findings and limits: Most thyroid clonotypes expanded above 0.001 appeared in blood too. Ophthalmopathy was predicted by the model a median of 6.5 months ahead of onset.

The CDR3 sequence is 15 residues long. Per the germline V gene, CDR1 is LGHNA and CDR2 is YNFKEQ. The junction had 12 bases not matched to a gene; V was cut back by 9 bases and J by 4 bases. Template material for amplifying TCR beta CDR3 regions consisted of RNA transcripts. A first-round RT-PCR of the TCR CDR3 used the HTBI primer set. TCRdb reanalysed the multiplex PCR reads using MiXCR and keeps one entry per CDR3 protein. The data contain approximately 600,000 distinct CDR3 sequences, around 20% of them singletons. Under 3 months was the duration of disease in ophthalmopathy patients, who also had a Clinical Activity Score of at least 3 and a NOSPECS grade of at least 4. Exclusions: uncontrolled infection, other autoimmune disease, pregnancy, lactation.

The sequencing sample was made of blood. The chain has TRBV4-2 and TRBJ1-5; TRBD1 agrees at 7 bases. This clonotype was sampled from a man aged 25 to 45 with Graves' ophthalmopathy. CDR3: CASSKGQQKNQPQHF. CDR3 coding DNA: TGTGCCAGTTCTAAGGGACAGCAGAAGAATCAGCCCCAGCATTTT.